These T cell receptor beta chains were read from a single sample in a study of T cell repertoires in cytomegalovirus infection. TCRdb reprocessed the reads via MiXCR and lists one record per CDR3 protein. The sample shows some 500,000 distinct CDR3 sequences, approximately 40% of them seen only once. Antigens for these TCRs are unknown. The specimen was cultured PBMCs, collected from culture after CMV antigen stimulation. These receptors were collected from a human donor in good health (CMV status not recorded). Some clones in this sample may be carry-over from other donors' samples. The CDR3 runs from the conserved cysteine through the conserved F or W. Fields, in order: clone size, V gene, J gene, CDR3 protein. The size entry is marked missing in some rows and otherwise reads once, few, many or a size class.

abundance: few
v_gene: TRBV19
j_gene: TRBJ1-1
CDR3aa: CASSIIWGRAEAFF

abundance: .
v_gene: TRBV7-6
j_gene: TRBJ2-1
CDR3aa: CASSLAPAGGWDEQFF

abundance: .
v_gene: TRBV4-1
j_gene: TRBJ2-4
CDR3aa: CASSQGVPTSGQNIQYF

abundance: once
v_gene: TRBV6-5
j_gene: TRBJ2-3
CDR3aa: CASSPSGSAQGTQYF

abundance: .
v_gene: TRBV7-9
j_gene: TRBJ2-5
CDR3aa: CASSLVRQGQETQYF

abundance: .
v_gene: TRBV7-2
j_gene: TRBJ1-5
CDR3aa: CASSLEQGGNQPQHF

abundance: few
v_gene: TRBV7-6
j_gene: TRBJ2-2
CDR3aa: CASSPDTGELFF

abundance: .
v_gene: TRBV7-2
j_gene: TRBJ1-5
CDR3aa: CASSTRGNQPQHF

abundance: .
v_gene: TRBV10-3
j_gene: TRBJ2-3
CDR3aa: CAISVGRGTDTQYF

abundance: .
v_gene: TRBV28
j_gene: TRBJ2-6
CDR3aa: CASSLSSLAGISGVNVLTF

abundance: .
v_gene: TRBV12-3/TRBV12-4
j_gene: TRBJ1-1
CDR3aa: CASSLTGLGAEAFF

abundance: .
v_gene: TRBV15
j_gene: TRBJ2-1
CDR3aa: CATSRDRLAGGHEQFF

abundance: .
v_gene: TRBV4-2
j_gene: TRBJ1-6
CDR3aa: CASSQDLGYSPLHF

abundance: many
v_gene: TRBV7-2
j_gene: TRBJ2-5
CDR3aa: CATSAGGFQETQYF

abundance: few
v_gene: TRBV12-3/TRBV12-4
j_gene: TRBJ2-3
CDR3aa: CASSFATGADTQYF

abundance: .
v_gene: TRBV4-3
j_gene: TRBJ1-1
CDR3aa: CASSHSSVVLGAEAFF

abundance: few
v_gene: TRBV7-2
j_gene: TRBJ2-7
CDR3aa: CASSLEPYSGPPYEQYF

abundance: few
v_gene: TRBV29-1
j_gene: TRBJ1-1
CDR3aa: CSVGWGGGTEAFF

abundance: .
v_gene: TRBV7-6
j_gene: TRBJ2-1
CDR3aa: CASSIVREQFF

abundance: .
v_gene: TRBV4-3
j_gene: TRBJ2-5
CDR3aa: CASSHSRKETQYF

abundance: .
v_gene: TRBV30
j_gene: TRBJ2-3
CDR3aa: CAWSVRGSTDTQYF

abundance: .
v_gene: TRBV5-4
j_gene: TRBJ2-3
CDR3aa: CASSADRNTQYF

abundance: .
v_gene: TRBV6-8
j_gene: TRBJ1-3
CDR3aa: CASIPWGRHSGNTIYF

abundance: .
v_gene: TRBV7-2
j_gene: TRBJ1-2
CDR3aa: CASSPGVGGRGYTF

abundance: many
v_gene: TRBV10-3
j_gene: TRBJ2-2
CDR3aa: CAISESWTSGSRTGELFF

abundance: .
v_gene: TRBV27
j_gene: TRBJ2-6
CDR3aa: CASSPRQGAGGANVLTF

abundance: .
v_gene: TRBV7-2
j_gene: TRBJ2-3
CDR3aa: CASSSRQRTDTQYF

abundance: .
v_gene: TRBV7-9
j_gene: TRBJ1-2
CDR3aa: CASSLPQGNYGYTF

abundance: few
v_gene: TRBV6-5
j_gene: TRBJ2-3
CDR3aa: CASSYRGAPDTQYF

abundance: few
v_gene: TRBV12-3/TRBV12-4
j_gene: TRBJ2-1
CDR3aa: CASSLTLEGREQFF

abundance: few
v_gene: TRBV11-2
j_gene: TRBJ2-3
CDR3aa: CASSPLNTQYF

abundance: few
v_gene: TRBV7-2
j_gene: TRBJ2-6
CDR3aa: CASSLLAGGANVLTF

abundance: .
v_gene: TRBV18
j_gene: TRBJ2-2
CDR3aa: CASSQGLAGVNGELFF

abundance: .
v_gene: TRBV4-1
j_gene: TRBJ2-7
CDR3aa: CASSQAVTGARYF

abundance: .
v_gene: TRBV4-1
j_gene: TRBJ2-3
CDR3aa: CASSQDGRTDTQYF

abundance: few
v_gene: TRBV7-2
j_gene: TRBJ2-1
CDR3aa: CASSGVTGGEGFF

abundance: few
v_gene: TRBV7-2
j_gene: TRBJ2-5
CDR3aa: CASSLASGMETQYF

abundance: .
v_gene: TRBV12-5
j_gene: TRBJ2-1
CDR3aa: CASGPSGLAGGSEFF

abundance: .
v_gene: TRBV4-1
j_gene: TRBJ2-1
CDR3aa: CASSPPSWDEQFF

abundance: once
v_gene: TRBV12-3/TRBV12-4
j_gene: TRBJ1-1
CDR3aa: CASIRSGTEAFF

abundance: .
v_gene: TRBV11-2
j_gene: TRBJ1-3
CDR3aa: CASSFFREGNTIYF

abundance: few
v_gene: TRBV7-6
j_gene: TRBJ2-7
CDR3aa: CASSFGPIKGGRAGSYEQYF

abundance: .
v_gene: TRBV4-1
j_gene: TRBJ1-3
CDR3aa: CASSQVVGPRSSGNTIYF

abundance: many
v_gene: TRBV7-2
j_gene: TRBJ1-4
CDR3aa: CASSETNREEKLFF

abundance: .
v_gene: TRBV27
j_gene: TRBJ2-5
CDR3aa: CASSSLIGLAGVETQYF

abundance: few
v_gene: TRBV7-2
j_gene: TRBJ1-6
CDR3aa: CASSLIVGGLSPLHF

abundance: .
v_gene: TRBV4-3
j_gene: TRBJ2-3
CDR3aa: CASSQDRAGRADTQYF

abundance: .
v_gene: TRBV5-3
j_gene: TRBJ2-7
CDR3aa: CASSSRGDPIRGSYEQYF

abundance: .
v_gene: TRBV4-1
j_gene: TRBJ2-2
CDR3aa: CASSPNVLGTGELFF